This T cell receptor beta chain appears in the sequencing data of a study of CD8+ T cells in alopecia areata. Germline CDR1 SQVTM, CDR2 ANQGSEA. V was pared by 7 bases and J by 4 bases, with 17 bases between. This CDR3 comprises 13 residues. Treatment specified: oral pan-JAK inhibitor, 5-10 mg twice daily. After isolation, RNA underwent reverse transcription to generate cDNA as the sequencing template. Some clones are missing from TCRdb's copy, which holds only in-frame ones; the method was immunoSEQ multiplex PCR. There are 270,000 or so clones in the sample; about 62% occur only once, and under 2% lies in the top ten.

The source is a human donor with alopecia areata. V gene TRBV29-1 combines with J gene TRBJ2-7; D may be TRBD1 or TRBD2 (6 bases each). The sequences come from CD4+ T cells sorted from blood, collected at week 24, from a patient treated with tofacitinib. CDR3 sequence reads: CSASQGSGYEQYF. The CDR3 DNA sequence: TGCAGCGCTTCACAGGGAAGCGGGTACGAGCAGTACTTC.